The 27 T cell receptor beta chains below come from one sample, sequenced in a study of identical twins. TCRdb recomputed calls from the 5' RACE reads with MiXCR, one row per CDR3 protein. The sample records under 900,000 distinct CDR3 sequences, 9% to 15% being singletons. The same specimen was also included in a second study, on yellow fever vaccine responses in identical twins.

The specimen sequenced was PBMCs. The receptors derive from a woman aged 18-29 years in good health.

The chain joins TRBV20-1 to TRBJ2-5; 10 positions agree with TRBD2. The CDR3 is 17 amino acids. V lost 3 bases to trimming and J lost 5 bases; unmatched junction nucleotides: 15. Per the germline V gene, CDR1 is DFQATT and CDR2 is SNEGSKA (reference sequence). CDR3 loop: CSASRGASGSRQETQYF. The CDR3 region has the DNA TGCAGTGCTAGTAGGGGGGCTAGCGGGAGTCGGCAGGAGACCCAGTACTTC.

This clonotype showed up many times. CDR3 DNA sequence: TGCGCCAGCAGCGAGGGACAGACCATACCCTACCAAGAGACCCAGTACTTC. Its translation: CASSEGQTIPYQETQYF. The chain employs TRBV5-1 and TRBJ2-5; 7 positions agree with TRBD1. Per the germline V gene, CDR1 is SGHRS and CDR2 is YFSETQ. This CDR3 comprises 17 residues. V dropped 4 bases and J dropped 0; count of bases not matched to a gene: 12.

This clonotype was observed a few times. The chain joins TRBV5-4 to TRBJ2-2; TRBD2 matches 14 bases. This CDR3 has 20 amino acids. V shed 2 bases and J 4 bases; nucleotides not matched to a gene: 13. Germline CDR1 SGHNT, CDR2 YYREEE (reference sequence). In DNA, the CDR3 is TGTGCCAGCAGCTTAGTTCCCGGGACTAGCGGGAGAGGGAGCACCGGGGAGCTGTTTTTT. Protein: CASSLVPGTSGRGSTGELFF.

The CDR3 DNA sequence: TGCAGCGTTGAAATTTCTCGGGGCGAGCAGTACGTC. Its translation is CSVEISRGEQYV. The chain uses TRBV29-1 and TRBJ2-7; tentatively, D is TRBD2 (5 bases). Germline-derived CDR1 and CDR2 are SQVTM and ANQGSEA. V lost 2 bases, J lost 6 bases, and 11 bases lay in between. This CDR3 contains 12 residues.

The chain carries TRBV9 and TRBJ2-1, with D possibly TRBD2 on 6 matching bases. Germline V gives CDR1 SGDLS, CDR2 YYNGEE. The V end lost 3 bases, the J end lost 9 bases, and 13 bases lay between the germline ends. The CDR3 extends over 13 amino acids. The DNA of the CDR3 is TGTGCCAGCAGCGCCACCGAGCGGGTTGAGCAGTTCTTC. As protein: CASSATERVEQFF.

In its sample, this clonotype was seen a few times. The chain recombines TRBV24-1 with TRBJ2-1; maybe TRBD2 (5 bases). In germline, CDR1 is KGHDR, CDR2 SFDVKD. Trimming removed 5 bases at V and 0 bases at J, with 10 bases between. The CDR3 is 15 residues long. The CDR3 DNA reads as TGTGCCACCAGTGCCGGGAAGTTCTCCTACAATGAGCAGTTCTTC. Translation: CATSAGKFSYNEQFF.

Only a few counts were recorded for this clonotype. The V gene is TRBV25-1, the J gene TRBJ2-2; D is possibly TRBD1 (6 bases). CDR1 MGHDK and CDR2 SYGVNS come from the germline V gene. With 10 bases removed from V and 1 base from J, the gap between germline ends came to 13 bases. The CDR3 is made up of 14 amino acids. The CDR3 DNA is TGTGCCACCCAGCCAGGGGAGAACACCGGGGAGCTGTTTTTT. Translation: CATQPGENTGELFF.

The V call is TRBV12-3 or TRBV12-4, the J call TRBJ2-7, with D possibly TRBD2 on 5 matching bases. This CDR3 region has 12 residues. Trimming removed 5 bases at V and 6 bases at J, with 11 bases between. For the CDR3, the DNA is TGTGCCAGCAGTCCCCGGGGTTTCGAGCAGTACGTC. Residues: CASSPRGFEQYV.

In its sample, this clonotype was seen many times. This chain joins TRBV7-8 and TRBJ1-5; no firm D call. From germline, CDR1 is SGHVS and CDR2 FQNEAQ. The CDR3 runs to 16 residues. V shed 1 base and J shed 1 base, with 11 bases lying between them. The CDR3, as DNA: TGTGCCAGCAGCTTAGTGCTGGGTGACAGCAATCAGCCCCAGCATTTT. Translation gives CASSLVLGDSNQPQHF.

V usage is TRBV5-6 and J usage is TRBJ2-2; D possibly corresponds to TRBD1 (6 bases). Germline CDR1 SGHDT, CDR2 YYEEEE. V was pared by 3 bases and J by 0 bases, with 12 bases between. This CDR3 is 16 amino acids long. The CDR3 sequence is CASSSRDTSNTGELFF. The CDR3 bases are TGTGCCAGCAGCTCCAGGGACACCTCGAACACCGGGGAGCTGTTTTTT.

This clonotype was detected a few times. This rearrangement joins TRBV29-1 to TRBJ2-1; 13 bases line up with TRBD2. J was trimmed by 6 bases and V by 7 bases; bases with no gene match: 6. This CDR3 is built from 14 residues. The germline CDR1 and CDR2 sequences are SQVTM and ANQGSEA. In nucleotides, the CDR3 is TGCAGCGATCGGACTAGCGGGAGCCTCAATGAGCAGTTCTTC. Translation gives CSDRTSGSLNEQFF.

This clonotype was found a few times. The chain links TRBV6-5 to TRBJ1-1; TRBD1 aligns across 7 bases. The V gene end was trimmed by 5 bases and the J gene end by 4 bases; junction bases not matched to a gene: 10. Germline V gives CDR1 MNHEY, CDR2 SVGAGI. The CDR3 covers 15 residues. The CDR3 DNA reads TGTGCCAGCAGTAACGACAGGGCCCTGGGCACTGAAGCTTTCTTT. Amino acids: CASSNDRALGTEAFF.

This clonotype has just a few counts. The CDR3 DNA is TGCGCCAGCAGCCCCGACGTACTCTATGGCTACACCTTC. Translation gives CASSPDVLYGYTF. The chain carries TRBV5-1 and TRBJ1-2; D not resolved. This CDR3 has 13 residues. The V and J ends lost 4 bases and 4 bases respectively, with 11 bases between them. The germline V gene has CDR1 SGHRS and CDR2 YFSETQ. Together with reference TRBV5-1 and TRBJ1-2, the CDR3 gives the full variable domain: KAGVTQTPRYLIKTRGQQVTLSCSPISGHRSVSWYQQTPGQGLQFLFEYFSETQRNKGNFPGRFSGRQFSNSRSEMNVSTLELGDSALYLCASSPDVLYGYTFGSGTRLTVV.

This clonotype was found a few times. The chain combines TRBV29-1 with TRBJ2-3, with D maybe TRBD2 (5 bases). Trimming cost V 3 bases and J 4 bases, with 8 bases left between them. Germline V gene lookup returns CDR1 SQVTM and CDR2 ANQGSEA. This CDR3 is built from 12 residues. In nucleotides, the CDR3 is TGCAGCGTTGACGAGGGCTCAGATACGCAGTATTTT. Translating gives CSVDEGSDTQYF.

This chain uses TRBV12-3 or TRBV12-4 with TRBJ2-1; D ambiguous. V was pared by 3 bases and J by 3 bases, with 12 bases between. This CDR3 spans 15 amino acids. CDR3: CASSLVQAYYNEQFF. The DNA of the CDR3 is TGTGCCAGCAGTTTGGTTCAGGCCTACTACAATGAGCAGTTCTTC.

This clonotype was seen at least ten times. The J gene is TRBJ2-7, the V gene TRBV4-2; 8 nucleotides line up with TRBD1. J gave up 2 bases and V 2 bases, and 2 bases lay outside the gene matches. The germline V gene has CDR1 LGHNA and CDR2 YNFKEQ. This CDR3 has 14 amino acids. The chain's CDR3 is CASSQPGQAYEQYF. The CDR3 coding sequence is TGTGCCAGCAGCCAACCGGGACAGGCCTACGAGCAGTACTTC.

This chain connects TRBV11-2 to TRBJ2-1; possible D gene TRBD1, 7 bases. The germline V gene encodes CDR1 SGHAT and CDR2 FQNNGV. CDR3 length equals 16 residues. Trimming shortened V by 4 bases and J by 2 bases, and 15 bases separated the two germline ends. Here the CDR3 DNA reads TGTGCCAGCAGCTCCCCGTCAGGGGGGACCTACAATGAGCAGTTCTTC. Its translation is CASSSPSGGTYNEQFF.

This clonotype was seen a handful of times. The chain joins TRBV5-1 to TRBJ2-2, with 8 bases identical to TRBD1. Germline CDR1 SGHRS, CDR2 YFSETQ. CDR3 length equals 15 residues. With V trimmed by 4 bases and J by 3 bases, 5 bases remained unmatched. The CDR3 DNA reads as TGCGCCAGCAGCGCGGACAGGGCGGACACCGGGGAGCTGTTTTTT. As protein: CASSADRADTGELFF. Drawing the rest from reference TRBV5-1 and TRBJ2-2, the complete variable domain is KAGVTQTPRYLIKTRGQQVTLSCSPISGHRSVSWYQQTPGQGLQFLFEYFSETQRNKGNFPGRFSGRQFSNSRSEMNVSTLELGDSALYLCASSADRADTGELFFGEGSRLTVL.

This clonotype turned up a few times. This chain connects TRBV20-1 to TRBJ2-1, with 15 bases that match TRBD2. The germline CDR1 and CDR2 sequences are DFQATT and SNEGSKA (reference sequence). V lost 2 bases and J lost 8; bases outside the gene matches: 4. CDR3 length: 15 residues. CDR3: CSARPGLAGGYEQFF. For the CDR3, the DNA is TGCAGTGCTAGACCGGGACTAGCGGGAGGATATGAGCAGTTCTTC.

This sequence joins TRBV9 and TRBJ2-1; 10 nucleotides match TRBD2. The CDR3 contains 20 residues. Germline CDR1 is SGDLS and CDR2 is YYNGEE. J was trimmed by 4 bases and V by 3 bases; bases with no gene match: 19. CDR3 nucleotide sequence: TGTGCCAGCAGCGCAGAAGCGGGGGGGCTGGTGGGAACCCCTTACAATGAGCAGTTCTTC. Protein sequence: CASSAEAGGLVGTPYNEQFF.

This clonotype was seen more than once but under ten times. This sequence joins TRBV20-1 and TRBJ2-1; 9 bases align to TRBD2. The CDR3 sequence is 17 residues long. Germline-derived CDR1 and CDR2 are DFQATT and SNEGSKA (reference sequence). V gave up 0 bases and J gave up 0 bases; unmatched junction bases: 6. The CDR3 reads CSARDPPAGGSYNEQFF. The CDR3 DNA reads as TGCAGTGCTAGAGATCCCCCAGCGGGAGGCTCCTACAATGAGCAGTTCTTC.

This clonotype was picked up a small number of times. The chain joins TRBV7-9 to TRBJ2-7; D is tentatively TRBD1 or TRBD2 (6 bases each). The CDR3 totals 13 residues. The germline V and J ends were trimmed by 5 bases and 7 bases, with 15 bases remaining between them. The V gene's germline CDR1 is SEHNR and CDR2 FQNEAQ (reference sequence). CDR3 in DNA: TGTGCCAGCAGCCCCCCGGGGGCGGGGGAGCAGTACGTC. Its translation is CASSPPGAGEQYV.

The chain recombines TRBV10-2 with TRBJ1-1; D is unresolved. The V and J ends lost 7 bases and 1 base respectively, with 13 bases between them. CDR3 length: 14 amino acids. Germline V gene data show CDR1 as WSHSY and CDR2 as SAAADI. This chain's CDR3 is CASISSIWNTEAFF. In nucleotides, the CDR3 is TGCGCCAGCATAAGTTCCATCTGGAACACTGAAGCTTTCTTT.

The DNA for the CDR3 is TGTGCCAGCAGCAAGGACGGCCCCTCTGGGGCCAACGTCCTGACTTTC. This gives the protein CASSKDGPSGANVLTF. J is TRBJ2-6 and V is TRBV12-3 or TRBV12-4, with no clear D. The CDR3 length is 16 residues. Trimming stripped 6 bases from V and 0 bases from J, with 12 bases between.

The chain combines TRBV7-9 with TRBJ2-1; 10 bases match TRBD2. The V gene end was trimmed by 5 bases and the J gene end by 6 bases; junction bases not matched to a gene: 10. Germline CDR1 SEHNR, CDR2 FQNEAQ (reference sequence). The CDR3 spans 16 residues. The CDR3 here is CASSLFGTSDPNEQFF. As DNA, the CDR3 is TGTGCCAGCAGCCTATTCGGGACTAGCGACCCCAATGAGCAGTTCTTC.

This clonotype was seen a handful of times. V usage is TRBV5-1 and J usage is TRBJ2-4, with D possibly matching TRBD1 (5 bases). Germline-derived CDR1 and CDR2 are SGHRS and YFSETQ. CDR3 length: 16 residues. Trimming stripped 3 bases from V and 0 bases from J, with 13 bases between. CDR3 coding DNA: TGCGCCAGCAGCTCCCAGGGCCCTCTAGCCAAAAACATTCAGTACTTC. This gives the protein CASSSQGPLAKNIQYF.

The V gene is TRBV12-3 or TRBV12-4, the J gene TRBJ2-2; D remains ambiguous. Trimming removed 9 bases at V and 4 bases at J, with 15 bases between. The CDR3 consists of 14 residues. DNA of the CDR3: TGTGCCAGTAAAACTTCGATCTCCACCGGGGAGCTGTTTTTT. Translated: CASKTSISTGELFF.